This T cell receptor beta chain was captured in a study of T-cell reconstitution after alpha-beta-depleted transplantation in children. Study observations and caveats: A year had passed since transplant, and T-cell counts and diversity by then came mostly from newly produced T cells.

Preparation of the TCRbeta library was carried out with unique molecular identifiers. TCRdb analysed the PCR reads with MiXCR anew, one entry per CDR3 protein. This sample has roughly 340,000 distinct CDR3 sequences, with 15% to 20% found just once. This CDR3 has 19 residues. CDR1 and CDR2 from the germline V gene are SGHTA and FQGTGA. Trimming at V came to 2 bases and at J to 0 bases, leaving 12 bases not matched to a gene. This clonotype has at least ten counts. Antigen unknown. This specimen was PBMCs, mostly from graft donor cells, taken 360 days after TCRalphabeta/CD19-depleted stem cell transplant. The clonotype comes from a male patient aged 2 to 10 who had a stem cell transplant for acute lymphoblastic leukemia, so the T cells may come from the graft donor. The V and J genes are TRBV7-3 and TRBJ2-3; TRBD2 matches at 9 bases. CDR3 amino acids: CASSLWPTSGPTSTDTQYF. The CDR3 DNA sequence: TGTGCCAGCAGCTTATGGCCTACTAGCGGGCCCACTAGCACAGATACGCAGTATTTT.